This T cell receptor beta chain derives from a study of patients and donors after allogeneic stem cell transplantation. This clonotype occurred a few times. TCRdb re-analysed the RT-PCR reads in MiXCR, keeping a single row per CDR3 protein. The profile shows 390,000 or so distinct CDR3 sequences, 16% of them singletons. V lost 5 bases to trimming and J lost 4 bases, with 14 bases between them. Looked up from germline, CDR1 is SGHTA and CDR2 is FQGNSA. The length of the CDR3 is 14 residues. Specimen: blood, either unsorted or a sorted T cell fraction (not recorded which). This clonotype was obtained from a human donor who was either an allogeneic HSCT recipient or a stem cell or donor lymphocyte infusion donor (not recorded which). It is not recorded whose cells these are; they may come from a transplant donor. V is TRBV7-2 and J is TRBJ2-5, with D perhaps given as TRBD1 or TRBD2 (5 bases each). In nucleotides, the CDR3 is TGTGCCAGCAGCAACCGGGGCCACATAGAGACCCAGTACTTC. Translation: CASSNRGHIETQYF.